This T cell receptor beta chain was found in a study of T cell repertoires in cytomegalovirus infection. Whole-study context: As its CMV epitopes, the study selected recently identified HLA-C-restricted and well-studied HLA-B-restricted targets. Public TCR beta signatures provided an indication of both CMV infection and a matching HLA type.

TCRdb redid the calling of the reads with MiXCR, one entry per CDR3 protein. Of approximately 730,000 distinct CDR3 sequences listed, almost 30% are singletons. About this clonotype: Its cognate antigen is unknown.

The material was cultured CD8+ T cells from PBMCs, obtained from culture after CMV antigen stimulation. The receptor's source is a human donor in good health (CMV status not recorded). Some clones in this sample may be carry-over from other donors' samples.

The CDR3 DNA reads TGCAGTGCTATCCCCGACAGGGACTCTGGAAACACCATATATTTT. This codes for CSAIPDRDSGNTIYF. The rearrangement links TRBV20-1 to TRBJ1-3; 7 nucleotides align to TRBD1. Germline V lookup: CDR1 DFQATT, CDR2 SNEGSKA (reference sequence). This CDR3 contains 15 residues. The V segment lost 4 bases and the J segment 0 bases; nucleotides outside the gene matches: 6.